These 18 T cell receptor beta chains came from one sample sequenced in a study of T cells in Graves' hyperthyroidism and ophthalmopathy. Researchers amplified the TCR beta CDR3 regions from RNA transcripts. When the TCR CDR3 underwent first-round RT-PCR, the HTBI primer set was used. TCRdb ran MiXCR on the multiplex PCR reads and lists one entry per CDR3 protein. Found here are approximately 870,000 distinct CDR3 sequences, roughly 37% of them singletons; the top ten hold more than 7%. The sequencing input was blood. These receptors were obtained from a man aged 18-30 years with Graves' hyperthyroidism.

The CDR3 protein is CASSPTGHGQPQHF. The CDR3 nucleotides are TGCGCCAGCAGCCCAACAGGGCATGGACAGCCCCAGCATTTT. This chain links TRBV4-1 with TRBJ1-5, with D maybe TRBD1 (6 bases). Trimming removed 4 bases at V and 7 bases at J, with 14 bases between. CDR3 length: 14 residues. Germline CDR1 MGHRA, CDR2 YSYEKL.

The CDR3 region has the DNA TGCAGTGCGGAACCTCAGGAGACAGGGCTGGTGGGCACTGAAGCTTTCTTT. Translation: CSAEPQETGLVGTEAFF. This rearrangement joins TRBV20-1 to TRBJ1-1; TRBD1 aligns across 7 bases. The CDR3 is made up of 17 amino acids. Unmatched junction bases numbered 20, after V lost 6 bases and J lost 4 bases. In germline, CDR1 is DFQATT, CDR2 SNEGSKA (reference sequence).

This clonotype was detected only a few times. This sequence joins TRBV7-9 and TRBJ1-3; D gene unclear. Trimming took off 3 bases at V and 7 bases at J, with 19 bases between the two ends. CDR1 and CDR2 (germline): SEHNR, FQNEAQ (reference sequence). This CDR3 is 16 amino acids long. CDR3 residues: CASSFYSDLSRNTIYF. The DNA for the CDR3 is TGTGCCAGCAGCTTTTATTCCGACCTAAGCAGGAACACCATATATTTT.

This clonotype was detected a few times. The DNA of the CDR3 is TGTGCCAGCAGTTTATCCCCAGGGGGGGGCTACACCTTC. Translated, it gives CASSLSPGGGYTF. This chain links TRBV6-5 with TRBJ1-2; 7 bases agree with TRBD1. The CDR3 covers 13 residues. V lost 4 bases, J lost 8 bases, and 7 bases stayed unmatched. The germline gives CDR1 MNHEY, CDR2 SVGAGI.

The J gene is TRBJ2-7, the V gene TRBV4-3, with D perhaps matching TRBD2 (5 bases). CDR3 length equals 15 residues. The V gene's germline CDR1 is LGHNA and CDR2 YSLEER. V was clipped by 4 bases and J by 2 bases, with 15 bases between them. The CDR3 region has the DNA TGCGCCAGCAGCCGGGAGCGGTTTGGGACCTACGAGCAGTACTTC. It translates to CASSRERFGTYEQYF.

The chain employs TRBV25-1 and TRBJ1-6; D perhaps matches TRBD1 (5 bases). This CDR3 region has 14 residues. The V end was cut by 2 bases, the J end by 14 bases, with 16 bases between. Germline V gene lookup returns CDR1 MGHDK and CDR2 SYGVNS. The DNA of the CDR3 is TGTGCCAGCAGTGAACGGTCGGGTGGGGCGACCCTCCACTTT. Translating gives CASSERSGGATLHF. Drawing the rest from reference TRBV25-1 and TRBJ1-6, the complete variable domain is EADIYQTPRYLVIGTGKKITLECSQTMGHDKMYWYQQDPGMELHLIHYSYGVNSTEKGDLSSESTVSRIRTEHFPLTLESARPSHTSQYLCASSERSGGATLHFGNGTRLTVT.

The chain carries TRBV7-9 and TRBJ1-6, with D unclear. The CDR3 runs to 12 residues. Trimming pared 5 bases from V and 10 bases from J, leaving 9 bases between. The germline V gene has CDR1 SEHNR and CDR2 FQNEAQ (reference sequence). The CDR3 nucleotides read TGTGCCAGCAGCGACGGGGAATCACCCCTCCACTTT. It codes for CASSDGESPLHF.

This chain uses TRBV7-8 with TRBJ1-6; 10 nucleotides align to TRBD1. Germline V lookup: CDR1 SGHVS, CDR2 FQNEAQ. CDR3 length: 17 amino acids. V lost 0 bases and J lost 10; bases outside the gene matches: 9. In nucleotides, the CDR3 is TGTGCCAGCAGCTTAGCGGGACCGGGACAGGGGTTATCACCCCTCCACTTT. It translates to CASSLAGPGQGLSPLHF.

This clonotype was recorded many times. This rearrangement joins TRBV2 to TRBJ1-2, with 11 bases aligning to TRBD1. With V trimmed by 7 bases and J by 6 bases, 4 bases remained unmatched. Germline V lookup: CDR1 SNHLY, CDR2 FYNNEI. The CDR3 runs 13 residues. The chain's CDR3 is CASIGQGAHGYTF. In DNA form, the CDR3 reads TGTGCCAGCATCGGACAGGGGGCCCATGGCTACACCTTC. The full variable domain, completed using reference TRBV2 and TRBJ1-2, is EPEVTQTPSHQVTQMGQEVILRCVPISNHLYFYWYRQILGQKVEFLVSFYNNEISEKSEIFDDQFSVERPDGSNFTLKIRSTKLEDSAMYFCASIGQGAHGYTFGSGTRLTVV.

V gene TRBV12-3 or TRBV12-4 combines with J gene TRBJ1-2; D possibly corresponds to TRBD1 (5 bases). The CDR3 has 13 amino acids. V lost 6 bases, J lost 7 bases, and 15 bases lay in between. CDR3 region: CASSRTRTGGYTF. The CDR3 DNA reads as TGTGCCAGCAGCCGCACCAGAACAGGTGGCTACACCTTC.

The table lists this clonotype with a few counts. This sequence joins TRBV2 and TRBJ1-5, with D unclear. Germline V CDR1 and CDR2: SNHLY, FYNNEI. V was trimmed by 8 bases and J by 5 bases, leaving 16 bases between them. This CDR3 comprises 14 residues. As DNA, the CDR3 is TGTGCCAGCTCACCACCCGGGTGGGATCAGCCCCAGCATTTT. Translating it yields CASSPPGWDQPQHF.

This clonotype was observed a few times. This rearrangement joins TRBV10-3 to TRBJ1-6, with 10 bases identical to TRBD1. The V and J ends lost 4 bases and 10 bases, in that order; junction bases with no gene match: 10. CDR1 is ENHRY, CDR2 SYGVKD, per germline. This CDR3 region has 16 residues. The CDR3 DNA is TGTGCCATCAGTGCCCGGGACAGGGGAGGGCGATCACCCCTCCACTTT. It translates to CAISARDRGGRSPLHF.

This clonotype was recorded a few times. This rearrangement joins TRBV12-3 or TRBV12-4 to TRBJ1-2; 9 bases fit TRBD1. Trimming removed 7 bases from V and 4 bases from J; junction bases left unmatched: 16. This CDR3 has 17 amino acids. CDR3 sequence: CASKGVDRGVASYGYTF. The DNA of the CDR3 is TGTGCCAGCAAGGGGGTGGACAGGGGCGTAGCAAGCTATGGCTACACCTTC.

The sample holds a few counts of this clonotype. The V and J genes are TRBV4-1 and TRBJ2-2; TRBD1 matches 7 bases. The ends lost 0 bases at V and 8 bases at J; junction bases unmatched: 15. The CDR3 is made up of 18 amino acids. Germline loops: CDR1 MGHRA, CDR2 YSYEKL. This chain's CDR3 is CASSQDPDRTGVYGELFF. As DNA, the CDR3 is TGCGCCAGCAGCCAAGATCCGGACCGGACAGGCGTTTATGGGGAGCTGTTTTTT.

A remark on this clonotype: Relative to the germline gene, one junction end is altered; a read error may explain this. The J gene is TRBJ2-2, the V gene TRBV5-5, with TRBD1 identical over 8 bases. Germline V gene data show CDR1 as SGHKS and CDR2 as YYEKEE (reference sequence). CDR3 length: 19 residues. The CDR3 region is CASSATFRAGTGNTGELFF. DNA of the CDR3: TGCGCCAGCAGCGCTACTTTCCGTGCCGGGACAGGGAACACCGGGGAGCTGTTTTTT.

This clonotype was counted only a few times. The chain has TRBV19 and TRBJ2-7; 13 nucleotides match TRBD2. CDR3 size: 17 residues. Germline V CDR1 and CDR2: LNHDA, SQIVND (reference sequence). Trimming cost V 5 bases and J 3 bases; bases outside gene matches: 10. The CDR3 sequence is CASSPGLAGERYYEQYF. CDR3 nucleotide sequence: TGTGCCAGTAGTCCCGGACTAGCGGGAGAAAGATACTACGAGCAGTACTTC.

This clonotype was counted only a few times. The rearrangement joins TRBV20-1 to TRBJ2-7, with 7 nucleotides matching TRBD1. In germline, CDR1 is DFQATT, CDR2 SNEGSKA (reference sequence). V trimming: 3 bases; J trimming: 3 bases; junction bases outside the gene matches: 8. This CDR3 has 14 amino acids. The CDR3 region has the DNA TGCAGTGCTAGGGAGACAGGGTGGGGCTACGAGCAGTACTTC. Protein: CSARETGWGYEQYF.

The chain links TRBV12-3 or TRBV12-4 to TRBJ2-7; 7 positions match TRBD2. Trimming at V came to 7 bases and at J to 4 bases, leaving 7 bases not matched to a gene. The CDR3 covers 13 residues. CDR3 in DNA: TGTGCCAGCAACTCATGGGGGGGGTACGAGCAGTACTTC. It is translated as CASNSWGGYEQYF.